The 14 T cell receptor beta chains presented below share a single source sample, sequenced in a study of blood T cells in healthy people across ages. A sample-barcoded 5' primer and a J-beta primer mix were used in a second PCR of about 7 to 12 cycles. TCRdb fed the 5' RACE reads into MiXCR, producing one record per CDR3 protein. The repertoire holds 920,000 or so distinct CDR3 sequences, with over 35% as singletons. The sample was blood. All receptors come from a woman in her fifties or sixties in good health.

The V gene is TRBV5-1, the J gene TRBJ2-2, with 13 bases lining up with TRBD2. Germline V gene data show CDR1 as SGHRS and CDR2 as YFSETQ. V shed 1 base and J 4 bases; nucleotides not matched to a gene: 4. This CDR3 is built from 17 residues. The CDR3 sequence is CASSLFTSGRATGELFF. CDR3 DNA sequence: TGCGCCAGCAGCTTGTTCACTAGCGGGAGGGCCACCGGGGAGCTGTTTTTT.

The CDR3 sequence: CSARGSTQGANQPQHF. The DNA of the CDR3 is TGCAGTGCTAGAGGGAGTACCCAGGGGGCAAATCAGCCCCAGCATTTT. The chain couples TRBV20-1 to TRBJ1-5; 8 bases match TRBD1. V was pared by 1 base and J by 4 bases, with 9 bases of the junction left unmatched. This CDR3 has 16 residues. Germline V gene data show CDR1 as DFQATT and CDR2 as SNEGSKA (reference sequence).

V and J are TRBV12-3 or TRBV12-4 and TRBJ2-1, with D perhaps being TRBD1 or TRBD2 (6 bases each). This CDR3 has 14 residues. Trimming took 11 bases from V and 6 from J, leaving 20 bases between them. CDR3 sequence reads: CAGKGGTPTNEQFF. The CDR3 DNA follows: TGTGCCGGCAAGGGGGGAACTCCCACCAATGAGCAGTTCTTC.

The genes are TRBV28 and TRBJ2-2, with 9 bases lining up with TRBD2. Germline V gives CDR1 MDHEN, CDR2 SYDVKM. The CDR3 is made up of 17 amino acids. V was pared by 5 bases and J by 7 bases, with 14 bases of the junction left unmatched. The CDR3 DNA reads TGTGCCAGCAGTCCCCTCGGGCGGGAGGGCCTAATCGGGGAGCTGTTTTTT. Its protein is CASSPLGREGLIGELFF.

The chain recombines TRBV7-9 with TRBJ2-7; possibly TRBD1 or TRBD2 for D (5 bases each). The CDR3 sequence is 17 residues long. With 2 bases removed from V and 0 bases from J, the gap between germline ends came to 17 bases. Germline CDR1 SEHNR, CDR2 FQNEAQ (reference sequence). CDR3 in DNA: TGTGCCAGCAGCTTACCCCGGGGCGGGCCGACCTCCTACGAGCAGTACTTC. This encodes CASSLPRGGPTSYEQYF. The full variable domain, rest sourced from reference TRBV7-9 and TRBJ2-7, is DTGVSQNPRHKITKRGQNVTFRCDPISEHNRLYWYRQTLGQGPEFLTYFQNEAQLEKSRLLSDRFSAERPKGSFSTLEIQRTEQGDSAMYLCASSLPRGGPTSYEQYFGPGTRLTVT.

The chain couples TRBV12-3 or TRBV12-4 to TRBJ2-3, with D unclear. CDR3 length equals 15 residues. The germline V and J ends were trimmed by 5 bases and 0 bases, with 12 bases remaining between them. CDR3 nucleotides: TGTGCCAGCAGTCCCACCCCTTTTAGCACAGATACGCAGTATTTT. Its translation: CASSPTPFSTDTQYF.

This clonotype was observed a few times. J is TRBJ2-7 and V is TRBV29-1, with D maybe TRBD2 (6 bases). Germline V gene sequence: CDR1 SQVTM, CDR2 ANQGSEA. The V end lost 4 bases, the J end lost 9 bases, and 25 bases lay between the germline ends. There are 15 residues in the CDR3. CDR3 protein: CSVAGGLGSDSGQYF. The CDR3 nucleotides read TGCAGCGTTGCCGGTGGACTCGGGAGCGACTCCGGGCAGTACTTC.

This clonotype has a handful of counts. The chain combines TRBV20-1 with TRBJ2-7; D is possibly TRBD2 (5 bases). Trimming pared 6 bases from V and 0 bases from J, leaving 15 bases between. The CDR3 contains 14 residues. The germline CDR1 and CDR2 sequences are DFQATT and SNEGSKA (reference sequence). The CDR3 loop is CSATRRAGSYEQYF. The CDR3 coding sequence is TGCAGTGCGACCCGTCGGGCGGGCTCCTACGAGCAGTACTTC.

This clonotype was observed a handful of times. The chain carries TRBV29-1 and TRBJ2-1; D is possibly TRBD2 (7 bases). CDR1 SQVTM and CDR2 ANQGSEA come from the germline V gene. CDR3 length: 15 amino acids. Trimming left V 4 bases short and J 7 bases short, with 20 bases between. The chain's CDR3 is CSVAYRAGVNNEQFF. DNA of the CDR3: TGCAGCGTTGCCTACAGGGCGGGAGTTAATAATGAGCAGTTCTTC.

This clonotype was recorded a few times. This chain joins TRBV9 and TRBJ2-1; 11 bases line up with TRBD2. Germline V gives CDR1 SGDLS, CDR2 YYNGEE. With V trimmed by 2 bases and J by 6 bases, 4 bases remained unmatched. The CDR3 is 15 residues long. CDR3 nucleotides: TGTGCCAGCAGCGTCTCTAGCGGGAGGACCAATGAGCAGTTCTTC. It specifies CASSVSSGRTNEQFF.

This clonotype was seen only a few times. The V call is TRBV14, the J call TRBJ2-1; 15 nucleotides align to TRBD2. The V and J ends lost 1 base and 7 bases, in that order; junction bases with no gene match: 2. The length of the CDR3 is 16 residues. The germline gives CDR1 SGHDN, CDR2 FVKESK. CDR3 coding DNA: TGTGCCAGCAGCCAAGGAGGGACTAGCGGGAGGAATGAGCAGTTCTTC. Amino acid sequence: CASSQGGTSGRNEQFF.

This clonotype was seen only a few times. The rearrangement joins TRBV29-1 to TRBJ2-3; no reliable D call. The V gene's germline CDR1 is SQVTM and CDR2 ANQGSEA. V was shortened by 3 bases and J by 1 base, with 11 bases between the two germline ends. CDR3 size: 14 residues. DNA of the CDR3: TGCAGCGTTGATCTTAGGTCGGGCACAGATACGCAGTATTTT. Protein: CSVDLRSGTDTQYF.

The gene calls are TRBV29-1 and TRBJ2-1; 10 positions match TRBD2. V gave up 6 bases and J gave up 6 bases; unmatched junction bases: 5. CDR3 length: 13 amino acids. Germline CDR1 reads SQVTM; CDR2 reads ANQGSEA. CDR3 sequence reads: CSVGAGGGNEQFF. CDR3 nucleotide sequence: TGCAGCGTCGGAGCGGGAGGGGGCAATGAGCAGTTCTTC.

This clonotype was detected only a few times. The J gene is TRBJ1-5, the V gene TRBV20-1; D gene ambiguous. Germline CDR1 and CDR2: DFQATT and SNEGSKA (reference sequence). The CDR3 length is 15 residues. V lost 3 bases and J lost 1, with 13 bases in between. The CDR3 DNA reads as TGCAGTGCTAGTCCCCGCAGTTTCAGCAATCAGCCCCAGCATTTT. Amino acid sequence: CSASPRSFSNQPQHF.